This is a list of T cell receptor beta chains from one sample in a study of metastatic and nonmetastatic thyroid tumors. MiXCR was used by TCRdb to re-call the PCR reads. The table records about 33,000 clones, over 15% of them present only once. Sequencing was carried out using blood. Receptor source: a male donor with papillary thyroid cancer or a benign thyroid nodule (not recorded which). Some clones in this sample may be carry-over from other donors' samples. The CDR3 runs from the conserved cysteine through the conserved F or W. A D gene is named only where the DNA matches it firmly. The size field is filled for only some rows; it gives once, few, many or a size class.

NA | NA | TRBJ1-6 | TRBV6-1 | CASSERGPPPPLHF | TGTGCCAGCAGCGAAAGGGGTCCCCCCCCACCCCTCCACTTT
NA | many | TRBJ1-2 | TRBV15 | CATSRDGSRGGYGYTF | TGTGCCACCAGCAGAGATGGGAGCCGGGGAGGCTATGGCTACACCTTC
NA | NA | TRBJ1-6 | TRBV25-1 | CASSAFVTVGDSPLHF | TGTGCCAGCAGTGCCTTCGTGACAGTCGGCGATTCTCCCCTCCACTTT
NA | many | TRBJ1-1 | TRBV19 | CASGGTEAFF | TGTGCCAGCGGGGGGACTGAAGCTTTCTTT
NA | many | TRBJ2-1 | TRBV28 | CASSSTRGRVNRYEQFF | TGTGCCAGCAGCTCCACCCGGGGCAGGGTAAATAGGTATGAGCAGTTCTTC
TRBD1 | few | TRBJ1-2 | TRBV28 | CASSFLTGGGYGYTF | TGTGCAAGCAGTTTCCTAACAGGGGGCGGATATGGCTACACCTTC
NA | few | TRBJ1-1 | TRBV27 | CASSLRGLGNTEAFF | TGTGCCAGCAGTTTACGTGGCCTGGGGAACACTGAAGCTTTCTTT
NA | NA | TRBJ2-7 | TRBV10-2 | CASSERAGVDRQQYF | TGCGCCAGCAGTGAGCGGGCGGGGGTGGACAGACAGCAGTACTTC
TRBD1 | NA | TRBJ2-1 | TRBV6-4 | CASRDLQGADEQFF | TGTGCCAGCAGGGACTTACAGGGGGCAGATGAGCAGTTCTTC
NA | NA | TRBJ1-1 | TRBV5-4 | CASRPIGGRGDTEAFF | TGTGCCAGCAGACCGATAGGGGGACGAGGGGACACTGAAGCTTTCTTT
NA | many | TRBJ2-5 | TRBV20-1 | CSARVNWQETQYF | TGCAGTGCTAGAGTGAACTGGCAAGAGACCCAGTACTTC